This T cell receptor (beta chain) came from a study of blood T cells in healthy people across ages. The second PCR ran about 6 to 12 cycles with a sample-barcoded 5' primer and J-beta primers. One entry per CDR3 protein results from TCRdb running MiXCR on the 5' RACE reads. This repertoire shows hundreds of thousands of distinct CDR3 sequences, roughly 20% found once; its top ten account for under 25%. The sample holds a few counts of this clonotype. This CDR3 comprises 16 residues. The V gene lost 5 bases and the J gene lost 5 bases, with 21 bases spanning the gap. Germline assignment: CDR1 SGHVS and CDR2 FNYEAQ.

This clonotype was sampled from a man aged 70 or older in good health. What was sequenced was blood. The chain employs TRBV7-6 and TRBJ2-5, with D perhaps assigned TRBD1 or TRBD2 (6 bases each). The CDR3 here is CASSQQGSSGGETQYF. In DNA form, the CDR3 reads TGTGCCAGCAGCCAACAGGGATCCAGCGGAGGGGAGACCCAGTACTTC. Combining the CDR3 with reference TRBV7-6 and TRBJ2-5 gives the whole variable domain GAGVSQSPRYKVTKRGQDVALRCDPISGHVSLYWYRQALGQGPEFLTYFNYEAQQDKSGLPNDRFSAERPEGSISTLTIQRTEQRDSAMYRCASSQQGSSGGETQYFGPGTRLLVL.